The rows below give T cell receptor beta chains drawn from one sample of a study of CD8 T cells in ankylosing spondylitis. TCRdb redid the calling of the 5' RACE reads with MiXCR, one entry per CDR3 protein. The data contain roughly 250,000 distinct CDR3 sequences, less than 10% of them singletons. Source material: blood, either unsorted or a sorted T cell fraction (not recorded which). The receptor set was obtained from a male donor with ankylosing spondylitis or in good health (not recorded which). Each CDR3 is given with its conserved first and last residue. The D gene is left open where the match is weak. Where a row states a size, it is once, few, many or the class of an expanded clone; other rows omit it.

J gene	V gene	D gene	clone size	CDR3 protein	CDR3 DNA
TRBJ2-5	TRBV7-9	NA	many	CASSLRTDEETQYF	TGTGCCAGCAGCTTAAGGACGGACGAAGAGACCCAGTACTTC
TRBJ2-7	TRBV6-1	TRBD1	NA	CASRRDRAAYEQYF	TGTGCCAGCAGGAGGGACAGGGCTGCCTACGAGCAGTACTTC
TRBJ2-7	TRBV6-5	NA	many	CASSYSDRHSYEQYF	TGTGCCAGCAGTTACTCGGACAGACACTCCTACGAGCAGTACTTC
TRBJ1-2	TRBV4-1	TRBD1	many	CASSLKAQGGNYGYTF	TGCGCCAGCAGCCTAAAAGCGCAGGGGGGTAACTATGGCTACACCTTC
TRBJ2-1	TRBV20-1	NA	many	CSARPVSAFSYNEQFF	TGCAGTGCTAGACCGGTCAGCGCGTTCTCCTACAATGAGCAGTTCTTC
TRBJ2-7	TRBV20-1	TRBD1	many	CSARAPGGSYEQYF	TGCAGTGCTAGGGCTCCAGGGGGCTCCTACGAGCAGTACTTC
TRBJ2-7	TRBV9	TRBD2	many	CASSGAPGAGGPYEQYF	TGTGCCAGCAGCGGGGCCCCCGGGGCGGGAGGCCCCTACGAGCAGTACTTC
TRBJ2-3	TRBV5-5	TRBD2	many	CASSTSSSSGRTDTQYF	TGTGCCAGCAGCACCTCCTCTTCTAGCGGGAGGACAGATACGCAGTATTTT
TRBJ2-7	TRBV7-2	NA	NA	CASSLELAYEQYF	TGTGCCAGCAGCTTAGAACTGGCCTACGAGCAGTACTTC
TRBJ1-2	TRBV5-1	NA	many	CASSLWGPQGGSNYGYTF	TGCGCCAGCAGCTTGTGGGGACCTCAAGGGGGATCTAACTATGGCTACACCTTC
TRBJ1-3	TRBV20-1	NA	many	CSARDPGQTSGNTIYF	TGCAGTGCTAGAGATCCCGGACAGACCTCTGGAAACACCATATATTTT
TRBJ2-6	TRBV5-1	NA	NA	CASSLTAQGPGANVLTF	TGCGCCAGCAGCTTGACTGCCCAGGGACCTGGGGCCAACGTCCTGACTTTC
TRBJ1-1	TRBV5-1	TRBD1	many	CASSLPGTDNTEAFF	TGCGCCAGCAGCCTTCCCGGGACAGATAACACTGAAGCTTTCTTT
TRBJ2-1	TRBV5-1	NA	many	CASSRATGGQFYNEQFF	TGCGCCAGCAGCCGTGCAACCGGGGGTCAATTTTACAATGAGCAGTTCTTC
TRBJ2-1	TRBV4-1	TRBD2	NA	CASTASGGLRREGRNEQFF	TGCGCCAGCACCGCTTCGGGGGGTCTCAGGCGGGAGGGCCGCAATGAGCAGTTCTTC
TRBJ2-1	TRBV7-9	NA	few	CASSLPGLSLQGEQFF	TGTGCCAGCAGCTTACCGGGACTCTCATTGCAGGGTGAGCAGTTCTTC
TRBJ2-5	TRBV15	NA	many	CATSRDRAQETQYF	TGTGCCACCAGCAGAGATCGAGCTCAAGAGACCCAGTACTTC
TRBJ2-7	TRBV10-3	TRBD1	many	CAISETGQSYEQYF	TGTGCCATCAGTGAAACGGGACAGTCCTACGAGCAGTACTTC
TRBJ2-1	TRBV5-1	NA	many	CASSLGLADNNEQFF	TGCGCCAGCAGCTTGGGTTTAGCGGATAACAATGAGCAGTTCTTC
TRBJ2-1	TRBV30	TRBD2	few	CAWSAMTSGDYNEQFF	TGTGCCTGGAGCGCCATGACTAGCGGCGATTACAATGAGCAGTTCTTC
TRBJ1-4	TRBV7-9	TRBD1	few	CASSWGTARNEKLFF	TGTGCCAGCAGCTGGGGGACAGCCCGTAATGAAAAACTGTTTTTT
TRBJ2-3	TRBV5-1	NA	few	CASSFTVQDTQYF	TGCGCCAGCAGCTTTACAGTTCAAGATACGCAGTATTTT
TRBJ2-3	TRBV4-3	TRBD1	many	CASSGTGATDTQYF	TGCGCCAGCAGCGGGACAGGGGCCACAGATACGCAGTATTTT
TRBJ2-2	TRBV20-1	NA	many	CSARTLGGTGELFF	TGCAGTGCTAGGACTCTGGGAGGAACCGGGGAGCTGTTTTTT
TRBJ1-2	TRBV7-9	NA	few	CASSLALKRGGYGYTF	TGTGCCAGCAGCTTAGCGTTAAAAAGGGGTGGCTATGGCTACACCTTC
TRBJ2-1	TRBV7-9	TRBD2	many	CASSDTSGRSYNEQFF	TGTGCCAGCAGCGATACTAGCGGGAGATCCTACAATGAGCAGTTCTTC
TRBJ2-1	TRBV20-1	NA	many	CSAPSNSASYNEQFF	TGCAGTGCGCCGTCGAATAGCGCTTCCTACAATGAGCAGTTCTTC
TRBJ2-1	TRBV5-4	TRBD2	many	CASSLGGLGGLSSYNEQFF	TGTGCCAGCAGCTTGGGAGGACTAGGCGGGTTGAGCTCCTACAATGAGCAGTTCTTC
TRBJ1-5	TRBV19	NA	many	CASSQQAFGSNQPQHF	TGTGCCAGTAGTCAACAGGCGTTTGGAAGCAATCAGCCCCAGCATTTT
TRBJ2-3	TRBV7-2	TRBD2	many	CASRISGSTDTQYF	TGTGCCAGCAGAATTAGCGGGAGTACAGATACGCAGTATTTT
TRBJ2-5	TRBV20-1	NA	many	CSSTGVGETQYF	TGCAGTTCCACTGGGGTAGGGGAGACCCAGTACTTC
TRBJ2-3	TRBV12-3/TRBV12-4	NA	few	CASSLEGPGGPDTQYF	TGTGCCAGCAGTTTGGAAGGCCCAGGTGGGCCAGATACGCAGTATTTT
TRBJ2-7	TRBV5-1	NA	many	CASSLLPGYYEQYF	TGCGCCAGCAGCCTCCTCCCGGGCTACTACGAGCAGTACTTC
TRBJ2-5	TRBV27	TRBD1	many	CASSPNSTGVKETQYF	TGTGCCAGCAGTCCAAACTCGACAGGGGTAAAAGAGACCCAGTACTTC
TRBJ2-7	TRBV7-2	NA	NA	CASSLVEGQYEQYF	TGTGCCAGCAGCTTGGTGGAAGGCCAATACGAGCAGTACTTC
TRBJ2-7	TRBV27	TRBD1	many	CASSFRQGDSYEQYF	TGTGCCAGCAGTTTTCGTCAGGGGGACTCCTACGAGCAGTACTTC
TRBJ2-3	TRBV10-3	NA	many	CAISTYGDTQYF	TGTGCCATCAGTACCTATGGGGATACGCAGTATTTT
TRBJ2-2	TRBV20-1	TRBD1	many	CSARDRGRPGELFF	TGCAGTGCTCGGGACAGGGGGCGCCCCGGGGAGCTGTTTTTT
TRBJ2-1	TRBV10-3	NA	many	CAIRPGADYNEQFF	TGTGCCATCAGGCCCGGGGCTGACTACAATGAGCAGTTCTTC
TRBJ2-6	TRBV7-6	NA	NA	CASSLGAGANVLPF	TGTGCCAGCAGCTTGGGGGCTGGGGCCAACGTCCTGCCTTTC
TRBJ2-2	TRBV7-2	NA	few	CASSWDTGADTGELFF	TGTGCCAGCAGCTGGGACACCGGGGCGGACACCGGGGAGCTGTTTTTT
TRBJ2-3	TRBV29-1	TRBD2	NA	CTYRREADTQYF	TGCACTTACCGGCGGGAGGCAGATACGCAGTATTTT
TRBJ1-6	TRBV20-1	NA	many	CSARGGEWNSPLHF	TGCAGTGCTAGAGGGGGGGAGTGGAATTCACCCCTCCACTTT
TRBJ1-4	TRBV20-1	NA	many	CSASRTSNEKLFF	TGCAGTGCTAGCAGGACGAGTAATGAAAAACTGTTTTTT
TRBJ2-1	TRBV30	NA	few	CAWSVGLSSYNEQFF	TGTGCCTGGAGTGTAGGCCTAAGCTCCTACAATGAGCAGTTCTTC
TRBJ1-2	TRBV7-8	TRBD1	many	CASSLQGARGYTF	TGTGCCAGCAGCCTACAGGGGGCGAGGGGCTACACCTTC
TRBJ2-3	TRBV20-1	NA	few	CSAASIDTQYF	TGCAGTGCGGCCAGTATAGATACGCAGTATTTT
TRBJ1-5	TRBV20-1	NA	many	CSAGGGQPQHF	TGCAGTGCCGGAGGAGGGCAGCCCCAGCATTTT
TRBJ2-1	TRBV4-2	NA	NA	CASGPSLRGAAGPSYNEQFF	TGTGCCAGCGGCCCGAGCCTCCGCGGCGCAGCTGGGCCCTCCTACAATGAGCAGTTCTTC
TRBJ2-7	TRBV2	TRBD1	many	CASSGTGRLEQYF	TGTGCCAGCAGTGGGACAGGACGTCTCGAGCAGTACTTC